The rows below give T cell receptor beta chains drawn from one sample of a study of T cell responses to AZD1222 COVID-19 vaccine. Measured with immunoSEQ multiplex PCR; TCRdb has only the in-frame clones, and not every one. The sample carries approximately 180,000 clones, 90% recorded once. The sample here was peripheral blood, taken on day 0 of AZD1222 vaccination. The receptors were gathered from an adult in good health. Both conserved end residues are part of each CDR3. The order of the fields is D gene, clone size, V gene, J gene, CDR3 protein, CDR3 DNA. D genes are given only for firm matches. Rows may omit the clone size; those that give it use once, few, many or a size class.

-	-	TRBV15	TRBJ2-7	CATSSPQGRFGNEQYF	TGTGCCACCAGCAGCCCCCAGGGACGGTTTGGGAACGAGCAGTACTTC
-	-	TRBV10-2	TRBJ2-6	CASSGGRINSGANVLTF	TGCGCCAGCAGTGGGGGACGTATTAACTCTGGGGCCAACGTCCTGACTTTC
-	-	TRBV5-1	TRBJ2-7	CASSLFQDSYEQYF	TGCGCCAGCAGCTTGTTTCAGGACAGCTACGAGCAGTACTTC
-	-	TRBV7-8	TRBJ1-1	CASSMDVFEGRARTEAFF	TGTGCCAGCAGCATGGACGTTTTCGAGGGTCGGGCGCGGACTGAAGCTTTCTTT
TRBD2	-	TRBV3-1/TRBV3-2	TRBJ2-7	CASSQALRGIGYEQYF	TGTGCCAGCAGCCAAGCCCTGCGGGGGATCGGCTACGAGCAGTACTTC
-	few	TRBV27	TRBJ2-7	CASSLNRGSDEQYF	TGTGCCAGCAGTTTGAATCGGGGGAGCGACGAGCAGTACTTC
-	-	TRBV11-2	TRBJ2-2	CASSLNRASTGELFF	TGTGCCAGCAGCTTGAACAGGGCGAGCACCGGGGAGCTGTTTTTT
-	few	TRBV6-5	TRBJ1-1	CASSPLQMNTEAFF	TGTGCCAGCAGTCCCCTTCAGATGAACACTGAAGCTTTCTTT
-	-	TRBV6-5	TRBJ1-4	CASSFTGTQGEKLFF	TGTGCCAGCAGCTTTACCGGGACCCAGGGCGAAAAACTGTTTTTT
-	-	TRBV12-1	TRBJ1-1	CASSRFRENTEAFF	TGTGCCAGCAGCCGCTTTCGGGAGAACACTGAAGCTTTCTTT
-	once	TRBV7-9	TRBJ2-2	CASPRPNTGELFF	TGTGCCAGCCCCCGGCCGAACACCGGGGAGCTGTTTTTT
-	-	TRBV2	TRBJ1-5	CASTISGYNQPQHF	TGTGCCAGCACCATTTCAGGGTACAATCAGCCCCAGCATTTT
TRBD1	-	TRBV2	TRBJ1-2	CASSESGQGPLYGYTF	TGTGCCAGCAGTGAATCGGGACAGGGCCCCTTATATGGCTACACCTTC
-	-	TRBV7-3	TRBJ2-1	CASGFQSNEQFF	TGTGCCAGCGGCTTTCAATCGAATGAGCAGTTCTTC
-	few	TRBV14	TRBJ1-1	CASSQGARNTEAFF	TGTGCCAGCAGCCAGGGGGCGCGGAACACTGAAGCTTTCTTT
TRBD1	-	TRBV2	TRBJ1-2	CASTPSGTGGAGSYGYTF	TGTGCCAGCACCCCGTCCGGGACAGGGGGCGCAGGGAGCTATGGCTACACCTTC
-	-	TRBV4-1	TRBJ2-7	CASSQDWGRPWDEQYF	TGCGCCAGCAGCCAAGATTGGGGCAGGCCTTGGGACGAGCAGTACTTC
-	once	TRBV13	TRBJ1-2	CASSPRGQPNYGYTF	TGTGCCAGCAGCCCACGAGGACAGCCCAACTATGGCTACACCTTC